This T cell receptor beta chain was observed in a study of shared clonotypes between healthy human individuals. Whole-study results and caveats: Rarefaction demonstrated incomplete sorted-subset sequencing despite large depth.

Study processing details: ImmunoSEQ output held junction-only sequences without quality scores, so filtering differed. Produced via immunoSEQ multiplex PCR; TCRdb's table is partial and in-frame only. That table gives V, J and clone size, and the DNA gave D and trimming. The sample yields roughly 2 million clones, about 94% seen once. V gave up 8 bases and J gave up 5 bases, with 9 bases separating them. Per germline, CDR1 MNHEY and CDR2 SVGAGI. The CDR3 is 11 amino acids. About this clone itself: The antigen is not known.

Free of recent acute infections or vaccinations, the donors were healthy HIV-negative adults. Naive CD45RA+ and memory CD45RA-negative subsets were split from CD4+ cells. This clonotype was obtained from a man aged 18 to 29 in good health. Sequencing was done on a sample of naive CD4+ T cells sorted from blood. Indicated subset: CD45RA+ positively selected. The chain employs TRBV6-5 and TRBJ1-1; unclear D gene. The CDR3 loop reads CASGGRTEAFF. DNA of the CDR3: TGTGCCAGCGGAGGGAGGACTGAAGCTTTCTTT.